The T cell receptor beta chain under discussion was sequenced for a study of type 1 and type 2 diabetes patients. Study as a whole: CD4+ or CD8+ T cells were positively selected from PBMCs with microbeads. General study results and limits: V and J gene usage correlated at 0.8 to 0.97 between type 2 diabetes and control samples.

J was trimmed by 2 bases and V by 0 bases; bases with no gene match: 7. CDR1 SGDLS and CDR2 YYNGEE come from the germline V gene. The CDR3 runs to 16 residues. The PCR template was genomic DNA. The TCR beta CDR3 region was amplified using 30 forward and 13 reverse primers. MiXCR, run by TCRdb on the multiplex PCR reads, gives a single entry per CDR3 protein. The repertoire consists of approximately 260,000 distinct CDR3 sequences, with roughly 44% occurring once and the leading ten covering about an eighth. This clonotype was counted between two and nine times. The target antigen is unknown. This receptor was obtained from a man in his late teens or twenties with type 2 diabetes. Sequencing was carried out using peripheral blood mononuclear cells (PBMCs). The gene calls are TRBV9 and TRBJ1-2; 7 nucleotides agree with TRBD1. The CDR3 loop is CASSVGEGGDNYGYTF. The CDR3 bases are TGTGCCAGCAGCGTAGGTGAAGGGGGCGACAACTATGGCTACACCTTC. Supplemented by reference TRBV9 and TRBJ1-2, the full variable domain reads DSGVTQTPKHLITATGQRVTLRCSPRSGDLSVYWYQQSLDQGLQFLIQYYNGEERAKGNILERFSAQQFPDLHSELNLSSLELGDSALYFCASSVGEGGDNYGYTFGSGTRLTVV.